This T cell receptor beta chain was documented in a study of graft-versus-host responses after intestinal transplantation. Looking at the study overall: Isolated intestinal, liver-intestinal, or multivisceral transplants had been given to the recipients. Study-level points and caveats: Marrow from the recipient contained GvH clones, some of which had appeared first in ileum or blood.

Libraries were prepared by immunoSEQ multiplex PCR; TCRdb keeps only in-frame clonotypes and omits some of them. The sample has some 41,000 clones; about 92% are singletons. To note about this clone: What it recognizes is unknown.

This CDR3 has 14 amino acids. Germline V gene data show CDR1 as SGHNT and CDR2 as YYREEE (reference sequence). Losses at the gene ends were 1 base for V and 2 bases for J; bases not matched to a gene: 3. The chain recombines TRBV5-4 with TRBJ2-7, with 7 nucleotides matching TRBD2. Here the sequenced sample was PBMCs, taken less than 750 days after intestinal transplantation. This TCR was recovered from a human patient who received an intestinal transplant, so some T cells may come from the graft donor. Here the CDR3 DNA reads TGTGCCAGCAGCTTGTATGCGGGGGCCTACGAGCAGTACTTC. It encodes CASSLYAGAYEQYF.